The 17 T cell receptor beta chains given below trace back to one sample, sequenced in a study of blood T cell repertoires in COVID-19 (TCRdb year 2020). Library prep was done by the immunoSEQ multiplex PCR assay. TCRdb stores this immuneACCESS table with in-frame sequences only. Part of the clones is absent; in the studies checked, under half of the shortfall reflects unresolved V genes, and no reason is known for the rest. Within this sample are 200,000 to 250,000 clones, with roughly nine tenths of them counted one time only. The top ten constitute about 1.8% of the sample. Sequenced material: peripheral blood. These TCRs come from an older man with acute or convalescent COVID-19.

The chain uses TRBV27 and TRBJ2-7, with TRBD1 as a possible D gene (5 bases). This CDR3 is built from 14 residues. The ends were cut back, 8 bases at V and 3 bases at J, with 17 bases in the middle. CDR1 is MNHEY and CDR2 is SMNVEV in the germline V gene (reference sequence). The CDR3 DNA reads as TGTGCCAGCCGCAATGGGGCAGGGTTCTACGAGCAGTACTTC. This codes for CASRNGAGFYEQYF.

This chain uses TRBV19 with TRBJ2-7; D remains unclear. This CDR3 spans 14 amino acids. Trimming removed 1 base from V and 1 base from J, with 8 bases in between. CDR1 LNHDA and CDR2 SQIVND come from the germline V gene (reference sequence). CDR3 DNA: TGTGCCAGTAGTATAGCGACTCCGTCCTACGAGCAGTACTTC. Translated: CASSIATPSYEQYF.

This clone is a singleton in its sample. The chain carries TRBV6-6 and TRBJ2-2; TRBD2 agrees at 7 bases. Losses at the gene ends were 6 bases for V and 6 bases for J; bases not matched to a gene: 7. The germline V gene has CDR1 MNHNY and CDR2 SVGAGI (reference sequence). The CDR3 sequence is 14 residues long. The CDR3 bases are TGTGCCAGCAGGGGGGGGTCGTTATCCGGGGAGCTGTTTTTT. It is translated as CASRGGSLSGELFF.

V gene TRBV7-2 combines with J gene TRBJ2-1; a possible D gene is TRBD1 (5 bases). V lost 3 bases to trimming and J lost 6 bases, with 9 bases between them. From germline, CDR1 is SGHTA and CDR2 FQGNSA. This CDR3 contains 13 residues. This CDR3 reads CASSFSGANEQFF. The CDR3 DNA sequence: TGTGCCAGCAGCTTTAGTGGGGCCAATGAGCAGTTCTTC.

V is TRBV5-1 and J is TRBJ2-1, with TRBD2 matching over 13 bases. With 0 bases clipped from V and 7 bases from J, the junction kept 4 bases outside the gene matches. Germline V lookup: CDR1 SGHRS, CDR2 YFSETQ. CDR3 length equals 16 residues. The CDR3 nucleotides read TGCGCCAGCAGCTTGGTTTGGGGACTAGCGGGAAATGAGCAGTTCTTC. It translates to CASSLVWGLAGNEQFF. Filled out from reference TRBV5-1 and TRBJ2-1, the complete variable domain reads KAGVTQTPRYLIKTRGQQVTLSCSPISGHRSVSWYQQTPGQGLQFLFEYFSETQRNKGNFPGRFSGRQFSNSRSEMNVSTLELGDSALYLCASSLVWGLAGNEQFFGPGTRLTVL.

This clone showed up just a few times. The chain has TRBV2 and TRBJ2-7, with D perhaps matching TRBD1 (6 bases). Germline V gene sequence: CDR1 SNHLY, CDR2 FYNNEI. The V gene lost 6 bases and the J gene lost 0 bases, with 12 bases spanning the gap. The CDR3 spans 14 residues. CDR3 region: CASRDRLSSYEQYF. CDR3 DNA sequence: TGTGCCAGCAGGGACAGATTGAGCTCCTACGAGCAGTACTTC.

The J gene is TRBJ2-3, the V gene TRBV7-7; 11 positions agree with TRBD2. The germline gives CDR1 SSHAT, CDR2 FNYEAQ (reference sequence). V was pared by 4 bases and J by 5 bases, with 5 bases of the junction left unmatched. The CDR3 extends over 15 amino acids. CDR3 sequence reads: CASSSLAGGVDTQYF. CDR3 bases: TGTGCCAGCAGCTCCCTAGCGGGAGGCGTAGATACGCAGTATTTT.

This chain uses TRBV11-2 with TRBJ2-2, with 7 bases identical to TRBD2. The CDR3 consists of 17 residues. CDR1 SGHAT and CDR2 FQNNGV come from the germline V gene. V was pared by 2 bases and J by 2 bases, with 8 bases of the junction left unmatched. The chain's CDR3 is CASSLRGGRENTGELFF. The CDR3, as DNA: TGTGCCAGCAGCTTAAGAGGCGGGAGAGAAAACACCGGGGAGCTGTTTTTT.

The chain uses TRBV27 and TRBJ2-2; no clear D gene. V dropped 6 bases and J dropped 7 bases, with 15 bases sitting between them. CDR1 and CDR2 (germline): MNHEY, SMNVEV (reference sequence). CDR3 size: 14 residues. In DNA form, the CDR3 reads TGTGCCAGCAGGTGGAGCGTAACGGTCGGGGAGCTGTTTTTT. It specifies CASRWSVTVGELFF.

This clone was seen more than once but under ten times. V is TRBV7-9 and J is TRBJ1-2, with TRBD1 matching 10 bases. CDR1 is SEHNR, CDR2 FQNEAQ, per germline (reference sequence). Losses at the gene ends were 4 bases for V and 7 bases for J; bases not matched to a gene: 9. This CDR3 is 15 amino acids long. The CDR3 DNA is TGTGCCAGCAGCTCCTCCGGGACAGGGGTTTCTGGCTACACCTTC. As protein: CASSSSGTGVSGYTF.

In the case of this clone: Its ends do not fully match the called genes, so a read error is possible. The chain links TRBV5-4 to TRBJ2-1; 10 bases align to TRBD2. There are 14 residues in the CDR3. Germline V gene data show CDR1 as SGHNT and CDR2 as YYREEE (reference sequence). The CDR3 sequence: CASSPQTSGTIALF. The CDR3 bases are TGTGCCAGCAGCCCGCAAACTAGCGGGACTATCGCCCTCTTC.

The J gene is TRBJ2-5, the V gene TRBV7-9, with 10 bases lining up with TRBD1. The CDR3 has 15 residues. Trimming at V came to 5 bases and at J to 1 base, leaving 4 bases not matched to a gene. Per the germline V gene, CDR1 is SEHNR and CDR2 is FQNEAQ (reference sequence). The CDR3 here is CASSGWTGGQETQYF. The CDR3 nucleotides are TGTGCCAGCAGCGGGTGGACAGGGGGCCAAGAGACCCAGTACTTC.

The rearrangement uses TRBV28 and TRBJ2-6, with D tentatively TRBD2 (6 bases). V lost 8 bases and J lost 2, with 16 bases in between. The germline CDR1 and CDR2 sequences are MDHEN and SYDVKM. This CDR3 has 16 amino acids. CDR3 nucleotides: TGTGCCAGCCAAAGTGGAGGGCCCCCTGGGGCCAACGTCCTGACTTTC. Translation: CASQSGGPPGANVLTF.

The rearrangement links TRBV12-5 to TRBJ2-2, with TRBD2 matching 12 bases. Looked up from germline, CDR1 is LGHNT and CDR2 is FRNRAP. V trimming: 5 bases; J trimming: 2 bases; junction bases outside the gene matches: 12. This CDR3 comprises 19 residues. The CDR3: CASGRANGLAGLNTGELFF. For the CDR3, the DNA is TGTGCTAGTGGTCGCGCCAACGGACTAGCGGGGTTAAACACCGGGGAGCTGTTTTTT.

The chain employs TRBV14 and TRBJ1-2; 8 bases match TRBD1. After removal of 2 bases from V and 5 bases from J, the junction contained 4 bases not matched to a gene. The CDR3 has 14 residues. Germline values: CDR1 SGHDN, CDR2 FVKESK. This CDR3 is CASSQTGQVYGYTF. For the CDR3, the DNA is TGTGCCAGCAGCCAAACGGGACAGGTTTATGGCTACACCTTC.

CDR3 residues: CASSGLANTGELFF. The CDR3 DNA reads as TGCGCCAGCAGCGGACTAGCGAACACCGGGGAGCTGTTTTTT. This rearrangement joins TRBV5-1 to TRBJ2-2, with 7 positions matching TRBD2. Trimming took 4 bases from V and 0 from J; bases not matched to a gene: 0. Per germline, CDR1 SGHRS and CDR2 YFSETQ. This CDR3 has 14 amino acids. Complete variable domain (other parts from reference TRBV5-1 and TRBJ2-2): KAGVTQTPRYLIKTRGQQVTLSCSPISGHRSVSWYQQTPGQGLQFLFEYFSETQRNKGNFPGRFSGRQFSNSRSEMNVSTLELGDSALYLCASSGLANTGELFFGEGSRLTVL.

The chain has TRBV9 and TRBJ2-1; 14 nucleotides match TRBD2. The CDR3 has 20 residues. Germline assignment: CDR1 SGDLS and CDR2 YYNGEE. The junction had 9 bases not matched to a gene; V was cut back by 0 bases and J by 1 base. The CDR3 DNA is TGTGCCAGCAGCGTAGACGGGGGGACTAGCGGGAGTCTTTCCTACAATGAGCAGTTCTTC. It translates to CASSVDGGTSGSLSYNEQFF.